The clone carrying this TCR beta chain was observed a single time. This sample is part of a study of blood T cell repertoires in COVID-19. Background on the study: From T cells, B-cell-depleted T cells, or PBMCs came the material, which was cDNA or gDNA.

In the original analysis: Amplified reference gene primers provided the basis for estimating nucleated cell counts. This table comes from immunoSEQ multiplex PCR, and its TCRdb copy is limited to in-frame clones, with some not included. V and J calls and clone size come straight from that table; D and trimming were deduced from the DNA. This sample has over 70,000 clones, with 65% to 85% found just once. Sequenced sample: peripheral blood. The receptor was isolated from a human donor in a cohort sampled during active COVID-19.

The CDR3 DNA follows: TGCGCCAGCAGCCAAGGGGGGACTAGCGGGTACGAGCAGTACTTC. Translated: CASSQGGTSGYEQYF. The chain has TRBV4-1 and TRBJ2-7; 12 bases fit TRBD2. This CDR3 is 15 amino acids long. Looked up from germline, CDR1 is MGHRA and CDR2 is YSYEKL. With V trimmed by 1 base and J by 4 bases, 2 bases remained unmatched.